A single sample gave rise to the 7 T cell receptor beta chains below, sequenced in a study of control samples from healthy donors and cancer patients. Using immunoSEQ multiplex PCR, the repertoire was profiled, and TCRdb retains in-frame clones only, with some absent. The table shows about 18,000 clones, with about 85% occurring only once. Sequencing was done on a sample of PBMCs. The receptors stem from a woman aged 70-85 years with lung cancer.

The V and J genes are TRBV7-9 and TRBJ1-1; D not resolved. This CDR3 has 12 amino acids. The V gene lost 1 base and the J gene lost 6 bases, with 6 bases spanning the gap. Germline CDR1 is SEHNR and CDR2 is FQNEAQ (reference sequence). CDR3 coding DNA: TGTGCCAGCAGCTTAGGGACGGCTGAAGCTTTCTTT. As protein: CASSLGTAEAFF.

The V call is TRBV19, the J call TRBJ2-3; D is undetermined. Trimming removed 1 base from V and 5 bases from J, with 4 bases in between. CDR1 LNHDA and CDR2 SQIVND come from the germline V gene (reference sequence). There are 12 residues in the CDR3. The CDR3 is CASSIGEDTQYF. CDR3 coding DNA: TGTGCCAGTAGTATAGGGGAAGATACGCAGTATTTT. Full variable domain (outside the CDR3, taken from reference TRBV19 and TRBJ2-3): DGGITQSPKYLFRKEGQNVTLSCEQNLNHDAMYWYRQDPGQGLRLIYYSQIVNDFQKGDIAEGYSVSREKKESFPLTVTSAQKNPTAFYLCASSIGEDTQYFGPGTRLTVL.

This clone showed up just once. The V call is TRBV11-3, the J call TRBJ2-1; D is uncertain. The CDR3 is 14 residues long. Germline V gene data show CDR1 as SGHNT and CDR2 as YENEEA. Trimming took off 3 bases at V and 7 bases at J, with 13 bases between the two ends. The CDR3 DNA reads as TGTGCCAGCAGCTTGATACTCAGTCTTAATGAGCAGTTCTTC. It codes for CASSLILSLNEQFF.

This chain uses TRBV28 with TRBJ1-1; possible D gene TRBD1, 5 bases. Germline CDR1 is MDHEN and CDR2 is SYDVKM. V lost 2 bases and J lost 6, with 16 bases in between. This CDR3 spans 15 amino acids. CDR3 nucleotides: TGTGCCAGCAGTTTACCTCAGGGAAGAAGCCCTGAAGCTTTCTTT. This codes for CASSLPQGRSPEAFF.

The chain is built from TRBV5-1 and TRBJ1-2; 8 nucleotides line up with TRBD1. The germline V gene has CDR1 SGHRS and CDR2 YFSETQ. The J segment lost 6 bases and the V segment lost 0 bases, leaving 4 bases of the junction unmatched. The length of the CDR3 is 14 residues. CDR3 nucleotides: TGCGCCAGCAGCTTGGCAGGGACAGGCGATGGCTACACCTTC. It encodes CASSLAGTGDGYTF.

This sequence joins TRBV19 and TRBJ2-7; possible D gene TRBD1, 6 bases. V gave up 11 bases and J gave up 0 bases, with 11 bases separating them. Germline CDR1 LNHDA, CDR2 SQIVND (reference sequence). CDR3 length: 12 amino acids. The chain's CDR3 is CADRKSSYEQYF. CDR3 nucleotide sequence: TGTGCCGACAGGAAAAGCTCCTACGAGCAGTACTTC.

The chain joins TRBV15 to TRBJ2-2; a weak D match, TRBD1 (6 bases). The germline CDR1 and CDR2 sequences are LNHNV and YYDKDF (reference sequence). Deletions cut 0 bases from V and 5 bases from J, with 7 bases between. The CDR3 spans 14 residues. CDR3 DNA sequence: TGTGCCACCAGCAGAGATACAGGGACCGGGGAGCTGTTTTTT. Amino acid sequence: CATSRDTGTGELFF.